The 26 T cell receptor beta chains in this list originate from one sample, sequenced in a study of T-cell reconstitution after alpha-beta-depleted transplantation in children. The TCRbeta library incorporated unique molecular identifiers. TCRdb recomputed calls from the PCR reads with MiXCR, one row per CDR3 protein. The table includes fewer than 150,000 distinct CDR3 sequences, about a tenth detected once. This material consisted of PBMCs, mostly from graft donor cells, taken 180 days after TCRalphabeta/CD19-depleted stem cell transplant. The receptors stem from a girl under three years old who had a stem cell transplant for combined immunodeficiency, so the T cells may come from the graft donor.

The chain uses TRBV7-9 and TRBJ2-2; 9 bases line up with TRBD2. Trimming cost V 5 bases and J 1 base; bases outside gene matches: 8. The CDR3 loop spans 17 amino acids. Germline assignment: CDR1 SEHNR and CDR2 FQNEAQ (reference sequence). The CDR3 DNA reads as TGTGCCAGCAGCGACGGGACTAGCTTATTGAACACCGGGGAGCTGTTTTTT. Translating gives CASSDGTSLLNTGELFF. Full variable domain (remainder filled in from reference TRBV7-9 and TRBJ2-2): DTGVSQNPRHKITKRGQNVTFRCDPISEHNRLYWYRQTLGQGPEFLTYFQNEAQLEKSRLLSDRFSAERPKGSFSTLEIQRTEQGDSAMYLCASSDGTSLLNTGELFFGEGSRLTVL.

V gene TRBV29-1 combines with J gene TRBJ2-1; D not certain. The CDR3 is 12 amino acids. CDR1 is SQVTM and CDR2 is ANQGSEA in the germline V gene. The ends were cut back, 4 bases at V and 4 bases at J, with 8 bases in the middle. The CDR3 reads CSVAIRYNEQFF. The CDR3 DNA is TGCAGCGTTGCTATTAGGTACAATGAGCAGTTCTTC.

This clonotype was recorded a few times. The genes are TRBV6-1 and TRBJ2-3, with TRBD2 matching over 10 bases. The V gene end was trimmed by 8 bases and the J gene end by 4 bases; junction bases not matched to a gene: 15. Looked up from germline, CDR1 is MNHNS and CDR2 is SASEGT. The CDR3 loop spans 17 amino acids. The CDR3 region is CASCPRLAGAPPDTQYF. DNA of the CDR3: TGTGCCAGCTGCCCGAGGCTAGCGGGAGCTCCGCCAGATACGCAGTATTTT.

The rearrangement joins TRBV10-3 to TRBJ2-5; maybe TRBD1 (5 bases). Per the germline V gene, CDR1 is ENHRY and CDR2 is SYGVKD. Trimming took 2 bases from V and 5 from J, leaving 12 bases between them. This CDR3 is 14 amino acids long. The CDR3: CAISEGAPGETQYF. In DNA form, the CDR3 reads TGTGCCATCAGTGAGGGGGCACCCGGGGAGACCCAGTACTTC.

This clonotype showed up just a few times. This chain links TRBV29-1 with TRBJ1-1, with D possibly TRBD1 on 5 matching bases. Germline CDR1 reads SQVTM; CDR2 reads ANQGSEA. This CDR3 has 10 residues. The CDR3 bases are TGCAGTGGACAGAACACTGAAGCTTTCTTT. Its translation: CSGQNTEAFF.

The chain employs TRBV12-3 or TRBV12-4 and TRBJ2-1; 13 nucleotides align to TRBD2. Losses at the gene ends were 5 bases for V and 5 bases for J; bases not matched to a gene: 3. The CDR3 is 15 residues long. The CDR3 DNA reads TGTGCCAGCAGTCCACTAGCGGGAGGGGACAATGAGCAGTTCTTC. Translated, it gives CASSPLAGGDNEQFF.

This sequence joins TRBV20-1 and TRBJ2-1; D is ambiguous. This CDR3 spans 13 amino acids. The V end lost 2 bases, the J end lost 10 bases, and 15 bases lay between the germline ends. The germline V gene encodes CDR1 DFQATT and CDR2 SNEGSKA (reference sequence). CDR3 DNA: TGCAGTGCTAGAAGTCCTGGGAAAGAAGAGCAGTTCTTC. Translated: CSARSPGKEEQFF.

This clonotype has only a few counts. This chain uses TRBV9 with TRBJ1-5, with 7 positions matching TRBD1. CDR1 is SGDLS, CDR2 YYNGEE, per germline. The V gene end was trimmed by 4 bases and the J gene end by 3 bases; junction bases not matched to a gene: 7. The CDR3 covers 15 residues. In DNA form, the CDR3 reads TGTGCCAGCAGCTCAGGGACAGCACACAATCAGCCCCAGCATTTT. This sequence encodes CASSSGTAHNQPQHF.

This clonotype was seen a handful of times. V gene TRBV19 combines with J gene TRBJ2-7; D unresolved. V was cut by 4 bases and J by 1 base, with 11 bases left in between. There are 14 residues in the CDR3. The germline V gene has CDR1 LNHDA and CDR2 SQIVND (reference sequence). CDR3 sequence: CASSSPRNSYEQYF. The CDR3, as DNA: TGTGCCAGTAGTAGCCCACGGAATTCCTACGAGCAGTACTTC.

This clonotype was counted once. The chain couples TRBV7-9 to TRBJ2-3; D is possibly TRBD1 or TRBD2 (5 bases each). This CDR3 contains 16 residues. The V and J ends lost 5 bases and 2 bases respectively, with 17 bases between them. Germline CDR1 SEHNR, CDR2 FQNEAQ (reference sequence). The CDR3 spells CASSDRWGSHTDTQYF. The CDR3 nucleotides are TGTGCCAGCAGCGATAGGTGGGGGTCCCACACAGATACGCAGTATTTT.

There are many counts of this clonotype. This sequence joins TRBV5-1 and TRBJ1-1; D not resolved. The germline V gene encodes CDR1 SGHRS and CDR2 YFSETQ. The germline V and J ends were trimmed by 2 bases and 1 base, with 6 bases remaining between them. CDR3 size: 13 residues. CDR3 in DNA: TGCGCCAGCAGCTTTGAGGCGAACACTGAAGCTTTCTTT. This encodes CASSFEANTEAFF.

V and J are TRBV7-9 and TRBJ2-3, with TRBD1 identical over 7 bases. The CDR3 covers 15 residues. Per germline, CDR1 SEHNR and CDR2 FQNEAQ (reference sequence). Germline trimming cut 5 bases from V and 2 bases from J; bases unmatched to any gene: 7. The CDR3 DNA reads TGTGCCAGCAGCCCATGGACAGGACACACAGATACGCAGTATTTT. Protein: CASSPWTGHTDTQYF.

The chain uses TRBV20-1 and TRBJ2-4; a possible D gene is TRBD2 (7 bases). Germline CDR1 is DFQATT and CDR2 is SNEGSKA (reference sequence). V was cut by 1 base and J by 5 bases, with 15 bases left in between. This CDR3 spans 15 amino acids. Here the CDR3 reads CSARGPGGWENIQYF. DNA of the CDR3: TGCAGTGCTAGAGGTCCGGGGGGCTGGGAAAACATTCAGTACTTC.

This clonotype has at least ten counts. The chain recombines TRBV20-1 with TRBJ1-4, with D possibly matching TRBD1 (6 bases). CDR3 length: 16 residues. V lost 6 bases to trimming and J lost 3 bases, with 20 bases between them. The germline V gene has CDR1 DFQATT and CDR2 SNEGSKA (reference sequence). CDR3 region: CSASKLFRGPNEKLFF. The CDR3 DNA reads TGCAGTGCCAGTAAATTATTCAGGGGCCCTAATGAAAAACTGTTTTTT.

This clonotype was observed a handful of times. The chain has TRBV5-1 and TRBJ2-1; 11 nucleotides line up with TRBD2. From germline, CDR1 is SGHRS and CDR2 YFSETQ. The CDR3 runs to 16 residues. Trimming took 2 bases from V and 4 from J; bases not matched to a gene: 5. The CDR3 DNA follows: TGCGCCAGCAGCTTAGTGCTAGCGGGGGGTTACAATGAGCAGTTCTTC. Translating it yields CASSLVLAGGYNEQFF.

This clonotype showed up just a few times. The chain carries TRBV5-1 and TRBJ1-1, with D perhaps matching TRBD1 (6 bases). CDR3 length equals 15 residues. Germline values: CDR1 SGHRS, CDR2 YFSETQ. V lost 0 bases and J 1 base, leaving 10 bases between the germline ends. The DNA of the CDR3 is TGCGCCAGCAGCTTGGGGGACACCCGGAACACTGAAGCTTTCTTT. It specifies CASSLGDTRNTEAFF.

The chain couples TRBV5-6 to TRBJ2-2, with D tentatively TRBD2 (7 bases). Germline V CDR1 and CDR2: SGHDT, YYEEEE. The V and J ends lost 4 bases and 0 bases respectively, with 19 bases between them. The CDR3 runs to 18 residues. In DNA, the CDR3 is TGTGCCAGCAGCAGGACGGGCTGGGGGGGGCCGAACACCGGGGAGCTGTTTTTT. It translates to CASSRTGWGGPNTGELFF.

This chain uses TRBV29-1 with TRBJ2-6; D tentatively reads TRBD1 or TRBD2 (5 bases each). This CDR3 has 17 amino acids. The V and J ends lost 8 bases and 0 bases respectively, with 20 bases between them. Germline V gives CDR1 SQVTM, CDR2 ANQGSEA. CDR3 in DNA: TGCAGCTCTCCCCCGCCGGGACCGATCTCTGGGGCCAACGTCCTGACTTTC. Translated: CSSPPPGPISGANVLTF.

The rearrangement uses TRBV20-1 and TRBJ1-1; D possibly corresponds to TRBD1 (5 bases). CDR1 DFQATT and CDR2 SNEGSKA come from the germline V gene (reference sequence). The V and J ends lost 6 bases and 3 bases respectively, with 14 bases between them. The CDR3 spans 13 residues. The CDR3 reads CSARTPGDTEAFF. Written as DNA, the CDR3 is TGCAGTGCGCGGACTCCGGGGGACACTGAAGCTTTCTTT.

This clonotype was recorded a few times. This rearrangement joins TRBV5-1 to TRBJ2-7; D call uncertain. The CDR3 consists of 16 residues. Germline loops: CDR1 SGHRS, CDR2 YFSETQ. The germline V and J ends were trimmed by 1 base and 0 bases, with 14 bases remaining between them. The CDR3 loop reads CASSLYSQIHSYEQYF. CDR3 DNA: TGCGCCAGCAGCTTGTATAGCCAAATCCACTCCTACGAGCAGTACTTC.

In this sample, this clonotype turned up a few times. This chain connects TRBV10-3 to TRBJ1-1, with 7 bases fitting TRBD1. The CDR3 has 12 residues. Unmatched junction bases numbered 6, after V lost 2 bases and J lost 12 bases. Per germline, CDR1 ENHRY and CDR2 SYGVKD. In DNA, the CDR3 is TGTGCCATCAGTGAGGGGAGGACAGGATCTTTCTTT. Protein sequence: CAISEGRTGSFF.

This clonotype was counted ten times or more. Written as DNA, the CDR3 is TGCAGTGCCGCTCGCGGGGGGACCACAGATACGCAGTATTTT. Amino acids: CSAARGGTTDTQYF. The J gene is TRBJ2-3, the V gene TRBV20-1, with 8 bases lining up with TRBD2. Germline V gives CDR1 DFQATT, CDR2 SNEGSKA (reference sequence). The CDR3 loop spans 14 amino acids. J gave up 2 bases and V 6 bases, and 7 bases lay outside the gene matches.

This sequence joins TRBV20-1 and TRBJ2-7; 10 bases match TRBD1. The germline V gene encodes CDR1 DFQATT and CDR2 SNEGSKA (reference sequence). The CDR3 covers 15 residues. V lost 0 bases to trimming and J lost 3 bases; unmatched junction nucleotides: 5. The CDR3 region has the DNA TGCAGTGCTAGAGATCAGGACAGGGGGGACTACGAGCAGTACTTC. Translated, it gives CSARDQDRGDYEQYF.

A few counts support this clonotype. This sequence joins TRBV27 and TRBJ1-2, with D possibly TRBD1 on 6 matching bases. The V and J ends lost 3 bases and 3 bases respectively, with 17 bases between them. The germline V gene encodes CDR1 MNHEY and CDR2 SMNVEV (reference sequence). The CDR3 is made up of 16 amino acids. The CDR3 sequence is CASSFLGQRPDYGYTF. CDR3 DNA: TGTGCCAGCAGTTTCCTCGGACAGAGACCAGACTATGGCTACACCTTC.

In this sample, this clonotype turned up a few times. The CDR3 nucleotides read TGTGCCAGCACGATGCCTCGGCGGGAGCACTACGAGCAGTACTTC. It codes for CASTMPRREHYEQYF. The chain joins TRBV2 to TRBJ2-7; 7 positions agree with TRBD2. CDR1 is SNHLY and CDR2 is FYNNEI in the germline V gene. This CDR3 is 15 amino acids long. The ends lost 7 bases at V and 3 bases at J; junction bases unmatched: 12.

This chain connects TRBV19 to TRBJ2-7; 9 positions match TRBD1. Trimming took 5 bases from V and 4 from J; bases not matched to a gene: 6. The germline V gene encodes CDR1 LNHDA and CDR2 SQIVND (reference sequence). This CDR3 contains 14 residues. The CDR3 DNA is TGTGCCAGTAGTTCGGGGACAGGGAAATACGAGCAGTACTTC. Amino acids: CASSSGTGKYEQYF.